Presented here are 3 T cell receptor beta chains from one specimen sequenced in a study of regulatory T cells in long-lasting Graves disease. According to the study, TCR beta libraries were built with iRepertoire HTBI primers and CDR3-region Arm-PCR. Each CDR3 protein is one row after TCRdb ran MiXCR on the multiplex PCR reads. The profile covers some 440,000 distinct CDR3 sequences, with around 21% appearing a single time and approximately 8% taken by the ten largest. Time point of the sample: persistent/refractory GD, antithyroid drugs over 5 years with positive TRAb. PBMCs were the source of the RNA used for TCR sequencing. The sequencing here drew on peripheral blood mononuclear cells (PBMCs), taken when the disease was refractory, from a patient treated with antithyroid drugs. Every receptor here comes from a female donor with Graves disease.

This clonotype came up a few times. The rearrangement uses TRBV20-1 and TRBJ1-2; D is uncertain. In germline, CDR1 is DFQATT, CDR2 SNEGSKA (reference sequence). V was clipped by 0 bases and J by 10 bases, with 9 bases between them. The CDR3 spans 11 residues. This CDR3 is CSARDPPVYTF. CDR3 nucleotide sequence: TGCAGTGCTAGAGATCCCCCCGTCTACACCTTC.

This sequence joins TRBV30 and TRBJ1-6; D gene uncertain. V was pared by 7 bases and J by 14 bases, with 15 bases between. This CDR3 spans 11 amino acids. Per germline, CDR1 GTSNPN and CDR2 SVGIG (reference sequence). The CDR3 nucleotides are TGTGCCTTGGACCAATTCGGCGCCCTCCACTTT. Its protein is CALDQFGALHF.

A note on this clonotype: A much larger clone differs from this one at a single base, so this may be a read error. The J gene is TRBJ2-4, the V gene TRBV6-1; no reliable D call. Germline assignment: CDR1 MNHNS and CDR2 SASEGT. V gave up 7 bases and J gave up 1 base, with 17 bases separating them. The CDR3 extends over 16 amino acids. The CDR3 nucleotides are TGTGCCAGCAATCTCCCGCTTCGTCGGGCCAAAAACATTCAGTACTTC. This sequence encodes CASNLPLRRAKNIQYF.